This T cell receptor (beta chain) was sequenced in a study of cytomegalovirus exposure and HLA in healthy donors (dated by TCRdb to between 2016 and 2019). The study in broad terms: According to an earlier analysis of 550 to 700 of the donors, about 190 million T cells yielded 90 million to 140 million unique TCR beta sequences and approximately 300 Gb of sequence data. Roughly 320 gigabases of sequencing data and around 88 million unique TCR sequences made up an early release that covered fewer than 650 HLA-typed donors. The genetic ancestry cluster associated with self-reported Caucasian donors included over 65% of the roughly 400 genotyped donors. The study aimed to test whether signatures of past pathogen exposure could be identified by cataloging public T cell receptors. The T cell repertoires of several hundred subjects were profiled by immunosequencing and related to cytomegalovirus serostatus. Besides the first cohort of 666 subjects, a separate validation cohort made up of over 100 different subjects was used. High-throughput TCR immunosequencing, statistical association of individual TCRs with disease status, and machine learning were combined to predict cytomegalovirus infection status. A later analysis re-analyzed previously published TCR beta repertoires from about 600 donors and added high-resolution HLA genotyping to study TCR occurrence patterns. Rather than using new phenotypic data, the later analysis identified candidate immune exposures from TCR beta sequences and from how often those sequences occurred across donors. An earlier analysis of roughly 600 of the donors used high-throughput TCR beta sequencing to judge whether each TCR beta V gene segment behaved as functional or pseudogenic. Donor age, sex, ethnicity and CMV serostatus were compiled alongside the repertoire data. Genome-wide SNP genotypes for about 55% of the 666 donors were used in a later genetic analysis, which treated that subset as a discovery cohort. All discovery cohort repertoires had been generated using a single sequencing platform. HLA typing covered class I and class II loci at four-digit resolution. The number of donors typed differed by locus, with roughly 620-630 for A, B, C, DRB1 and DQB1, roughly 550 for DQA1, about 610 for DPA1, and 400 to 490 for DPB1. Because of strong linkage in the cohort, five DR-DQ haplotypes were treated as single units for association and clustering. Among 350 to 400 genotyped donors of the cohort, an average of 235,054 unique TCR beta nucleotide sequences were sequenced per donor, roughly 20% of them non-productive. Paper-wide results and their limitations: A later analysis found that HLA-associated TCR beta chains were more clonally expanded and had lower generation probabilities than equally common non-associated chains. Because HLA typing was missing for some donors at each locus, association tests included only the typed subset. The earlier analysis of fewer than 750 of the donors excluded approximately 17 rarely observed V segments, including chromosome 9 orphons, because counts were too low. In vitro tests confirmed that a few of the cytomegalovirus-associated TCR beta chains recognize cytomegalovirus antigens. In the study, 150 to 200 TCR beta chains were listed as associated with cytomegalovirus. In this cohort, only TCR beta chains were sequenced, and detectable features were limited by the absence of alpha or paired-chain data. It was suggested by the authors that the approach could potentially be generalized to other disease states and immunological phenotypes. Immune exposure information for the cohort was limited to CMV serostatus. A later analysis found that most CMV-associated TCR beta chains appeared HLA-restricted, with HLA associations seemingly driven largely by CMV exposure. Most TCR sequences were seen in very few donors, while some public TCRs were found in many individuals. Sequencing depth was assumed to be roughly uniform across donors in the presence/absence analyses, though that assumption may not hold. Compared with the roughly 720-donor mean, donors in an Asian-associated ancestry cluster had fewer N-insertions in productive TCRs, according to a later genetic analysis. When HLA alleles, especially DR and DQ, strongly co-occurred, TCR associations were difficult to assign to individual alleles. A further reported finding was that TCR beta sequences accurately predicted the HLA-A and HLA-B alleles for most subjects in the first cohort. Because the 87-base-pair reads could not distinguish some IMGT-functional V segments, including TRBV6-2 and TRBV6-3, those segments were excluded. In a later genetic analysis, a missense DCLRE1C variant was associated with V-gene and J-gene trimming of TCR beta chains, and the association was replicated in an independent cohort. According to a later analysis, parvovirus B19, influenza, CMV and Epstein-Barr virus appeared linked to several top co-occurrence clusters. The classifier was reported to diagnose cytomegalovirus status with high specificity and sensitivity in both the original and validation cohorts. Specific HLA alleles were associated with about 17,000 TCR beta sequences at a false discovery rate of 0.05 in a later analysis. Correlated functional status among segregating V segments might reflect linkage disequilibrium, but an unknown experimental factor could not be ruled out. In an earlier analysis of some 550 of the donors, most TCR beta V segments were observed in productive rearrangements about 90% or about 30% of the time, broadly matching IMGT annotations. A later analysis found that TCR association rates varied across HLA loci, with DRB1 alleles showing the most associated TCRs and HLA-C alleles the fewest. The sequencing pipeline was judged likely to have produced a cluster of highly shared sequence variants as a technical artifact.

Receptor libraries were prepared by the immunoSEQ multiplex PCR assay. For the multiplex PCR, a mixture combining 60 forward primers for TCR Vbeta segments and 13 reverse primers for TCR Jbeta segments was used. The CDR3 region of rearranged TCR beta genes was amplified from genomic DNA with a multiplex PCR assay. The amplified TCR beta libraries were sequenced on the Illumina HiSeq System as 87-base-pair reads. On the study's bioinformatics: A later analysis counted 65 million to 90 million unique TCR beta chains across the approximately 700 repertoires, and 9.5 million to 11 million of these chains were shared by at least two donors. A nearest-neighbor algorithm error-corrected the raw reads and collapsed the reads into unique sequences, merging closely related sequences to remove PCR and sequencing errors. CDR3 sequences were aligned to IMGT reference sequences to assign V, D and J gene segments. For a sequence to be retained, at least a six-nucleotide match to both a V gene segment and a J gene segment was required. A rearrangement counted as productive if the CDR3 had no stop codons and remained in frame with V and J, and every other rearrangement counted as non-productive. Following IMGT convention, CDR3 was defined as the stretch from the second conserved V-encoded cysteine to the conserved J-encoded phenylalanine. Sequences without an unambiguous match to a single V gene segment were excluded from the earlier analysis of almost 600 of the donors. An earlier analysis of fewer than 750 of the donors called V segments functional above 56.7% productive rearrangements and segregating when the between-donor standard deviation exceeded 5%. A statistical classification framework was developed to diagnose cytomegalovirus status using the catalog of TCR beta chain sequences. In a later analysis, TCR nucleotide sequences were compared against IMGT/GENE-DB human TR gene sequences so that V and J genes could be assigned. A later analysis assigned CDR3 sequences and most-parsimonious VDJ recombination scenarios with the TCRdist pipeline. In a later analysis, each TCR beta chain was defined by its CDR3 amino acid sequence together with its V-gene family, and reads without a unique V-gene family were excluded. To address suspected cross-contamination and a sequencing artifact, a later analysis removed over 500 highly shared, low-generation-probability nucleotide sequences. For each public chain, a later analysis derived a clonal expansion index from normalized ranks of inferred template counts within each repertoire. In a later analysis, generation probabilities were computed with a VDJ recombination model fitted to out-of-frame rearrangements, and the resulting probabilities were checked against IGoR. A later analysis scored TCR-TCR, TCR-HLA and TCR-CMV co-occurrence with hypergeometric tests, applying a repertoire-size bias correction to TCR pairs. A later analysis estimated false discovery rates by permuting HLA or CMV assignments 20 times. In a later analysis, co-occurring TCRs were grouped using DBSCAN, with TCRdist sequence similarity added in when clustering inside HLA-allele-positive subsets. For co-occurrence clustering, repertoires with fewer than 30,000 or more than 120,000 public chains were excluded, along with four or five repertoires with anomalous nucleotide sharing. TCRdb holds this immuneACCESS table with in-frame rearrangements only. Some clones are missing; in checked studies, unresolved V genes explain under half, and the rest has no known cause. The DNA was the basis for D and trimming; V, J and clone size are from that table. The sample table shows around 200,000 clones, and 65% to 85% are seen once. About 1.7% of the sample lies in the top ten.

The germline V end is reduced by 8 bases and the J end by 3 bases; junction bases left unmatched: 19. From cysteine to phenylalanine, the CDR3 is 18 amino acids long. Only the CDR3 DNA is retained, 54 bases long and in frame from the first base. The germline V gene specifies SQVTM as CDR1 and ANQGSEA as CDR2. Remarks on this clone: Its antigen specificity is not known. No much larger clonotype is one base removed from it; base qualities were not supplied.

In total, approximately 690 healthy bone marrow donors made up the cohort. At the time of sampling, all cohort members were nominally healthy, though unrecorded immune exposures were likely present. The donor tested CMV seronegative, placing the donor among the 350 or so seronegative members of the cohort. Each donor provided a peripheral blood sample, and peripheral blood mononuclear cells were used for TCR beta sequencing. Genomic DNA was extracted from the blood cell samples with the Qiagen DNeasy Blood Extraction Kit. This receptor was identified in a man in his fifties or sixties in good health and CMV-seronegative. Recombination joined TRBV29-1 with TRBJ1-5; TRBD1 agrees with 10 junctional bases. Sequenced input: PBMCs. The DNA sequence follows: TGCAGCCCAAAACCTCGGTGGGACAGGGGACGTTACAATCAGCCCCAGCATTTT. Its protein is CSPKPRWDRGRYNQPQHF.